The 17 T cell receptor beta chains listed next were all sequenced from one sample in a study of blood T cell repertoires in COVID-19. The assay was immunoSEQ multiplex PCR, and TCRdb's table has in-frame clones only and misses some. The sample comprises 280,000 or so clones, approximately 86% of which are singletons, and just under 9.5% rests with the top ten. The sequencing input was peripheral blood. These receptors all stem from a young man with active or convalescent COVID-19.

The CDR3 spells CASSVDGGNEQFF. CDR3 DNA sequence: TGTGCCAGCAGCGTAGATGGGGGGAACGAGCAGTTCTTC. The rearrangement links TRBV9 to TRBJ2-1, with D perhaps matching TRBD2 (6 bases). V was shortened by 0 bases and J by 10 bases, with 11 bases between the two germline ends. This CDR3 spans 13 amino acids. Germline V gives CDR1 SGDLS, CDR2 YYNGEE. Full variable domain (missing parts from reference TRBV9 and TRBJ2-1): DSGVTQTPKHLITATGQRVTLRCSPRSGDLSVYWYQQSLDQGLQFLIQYYNGEERAKGNILERFSAQQFPDLHSELNLSSLELGDSALYFCASSVDGGNEQFFGPGTRLTVL.

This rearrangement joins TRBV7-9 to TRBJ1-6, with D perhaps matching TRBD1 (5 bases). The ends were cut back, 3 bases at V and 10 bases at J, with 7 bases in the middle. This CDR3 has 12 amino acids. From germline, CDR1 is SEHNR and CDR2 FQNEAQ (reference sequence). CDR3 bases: TGTGCCAGCAGCTTGGGGGGATCACCCCTCCACTTT. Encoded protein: CASSLGGSPLHF.

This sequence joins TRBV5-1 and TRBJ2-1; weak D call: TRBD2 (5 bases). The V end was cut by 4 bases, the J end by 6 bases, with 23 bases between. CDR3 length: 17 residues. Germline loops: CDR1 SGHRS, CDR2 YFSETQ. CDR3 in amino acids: CASSNRKGGSRPNEQFF. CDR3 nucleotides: TGCGCCAGCAGCAATCGTAAGGGCGGGTCACGTCCCAATGAGCAGTTCTTC.

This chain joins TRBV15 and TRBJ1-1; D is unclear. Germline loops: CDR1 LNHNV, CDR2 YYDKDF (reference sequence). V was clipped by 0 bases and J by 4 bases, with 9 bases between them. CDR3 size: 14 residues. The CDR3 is CATSRDSAPTEAFF. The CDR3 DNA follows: TGTGCCACCAGCAGAGATTCCGCGCCCACTGAAGCTTTCTTT.

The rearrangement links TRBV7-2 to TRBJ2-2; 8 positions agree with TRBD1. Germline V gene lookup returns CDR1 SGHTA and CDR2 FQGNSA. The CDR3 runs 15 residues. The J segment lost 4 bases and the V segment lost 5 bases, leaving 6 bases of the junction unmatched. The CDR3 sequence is CASSPGTGATGELFF. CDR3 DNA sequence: TGTGCCAGCAGCCCCGGGACAGGCGCCACCGGGGAGCTGTTTTTT.

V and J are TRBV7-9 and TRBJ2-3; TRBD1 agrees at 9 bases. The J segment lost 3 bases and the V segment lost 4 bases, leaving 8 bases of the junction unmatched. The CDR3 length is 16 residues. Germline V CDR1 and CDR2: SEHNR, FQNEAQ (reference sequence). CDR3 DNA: TGTGCCAGCAGCTCCGATTGGGACAGGGAAACAGATACGCAGTATTTT. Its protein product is CASSSDWDRETDTQYF.

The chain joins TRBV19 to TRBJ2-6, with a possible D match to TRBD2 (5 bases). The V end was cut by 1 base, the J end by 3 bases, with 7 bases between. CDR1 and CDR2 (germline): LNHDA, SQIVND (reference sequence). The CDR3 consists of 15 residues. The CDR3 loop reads CASSIGGIGANVLTF. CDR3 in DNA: TGTGCCAGTAGTATAGGAGGGATTGGGGCCAACGTCCTGACTTTC. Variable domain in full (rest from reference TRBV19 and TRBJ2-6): DGGITQSPKYLFRKEGQNVTLSCEQNLNHDAMYWYRQDPGQGLRLIYYSQIVNDFQKGDIAEGYSVSREKKESFPLTVTSAQKNPTAFYLCASSIGGIGANVLTFGAGSRLTVL.

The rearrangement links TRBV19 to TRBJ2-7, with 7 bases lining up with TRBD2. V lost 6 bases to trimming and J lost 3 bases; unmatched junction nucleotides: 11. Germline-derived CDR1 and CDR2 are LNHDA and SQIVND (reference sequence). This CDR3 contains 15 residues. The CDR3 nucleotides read TGTGCCAGTAGCCAAGGACTAGTAACCTACTACGAGCAGTACTTC. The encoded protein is CASSQGLVTYYEQYF.

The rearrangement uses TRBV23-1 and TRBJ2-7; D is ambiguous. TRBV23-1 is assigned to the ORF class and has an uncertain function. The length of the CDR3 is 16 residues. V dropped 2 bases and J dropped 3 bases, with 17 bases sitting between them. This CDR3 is CASSQTQPSANYEQYF. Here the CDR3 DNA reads TGCGCCAGCAGTCAAACACAGCCCTCGGCGAACTACGAGCAGTACTTC.

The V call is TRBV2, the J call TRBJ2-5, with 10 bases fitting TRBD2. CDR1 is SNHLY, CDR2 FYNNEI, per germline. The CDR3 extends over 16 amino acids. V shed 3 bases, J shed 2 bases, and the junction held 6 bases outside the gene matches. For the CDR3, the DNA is TGTGCCAGCAGTGACGGAAGACTAGCGGGTCAAGAGACCCAGTACTTC. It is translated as CASSDGRLAGQETQYF.

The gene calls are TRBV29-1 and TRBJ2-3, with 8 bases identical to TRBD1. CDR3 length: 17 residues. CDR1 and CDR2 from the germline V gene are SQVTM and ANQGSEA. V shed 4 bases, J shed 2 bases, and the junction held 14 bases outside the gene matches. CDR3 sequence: CSVGLGYPDRDTDTQYF. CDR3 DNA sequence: TGCAGCGTTGGTCTAGGGTACCCGGACAGGGACACAGATACGCAGTATTTT.

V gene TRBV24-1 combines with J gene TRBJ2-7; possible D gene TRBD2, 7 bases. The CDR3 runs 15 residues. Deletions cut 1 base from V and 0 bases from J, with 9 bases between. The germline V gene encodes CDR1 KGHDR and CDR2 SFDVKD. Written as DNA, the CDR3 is TGTGCCACCAGTGATTTTAGGGGGGGCTCCTACGAGCAGTACTTC. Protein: CATSDFRGGSYEQYF.

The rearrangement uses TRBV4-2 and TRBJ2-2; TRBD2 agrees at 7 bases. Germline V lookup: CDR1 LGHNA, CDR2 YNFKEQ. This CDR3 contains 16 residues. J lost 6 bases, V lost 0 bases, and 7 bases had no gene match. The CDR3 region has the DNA TGTGCCAGCAGCCAAGATGTGGCTAGCGGCCCCGGGGAGCTGTTTTTT. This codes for CASSQDVASGPGELFF.

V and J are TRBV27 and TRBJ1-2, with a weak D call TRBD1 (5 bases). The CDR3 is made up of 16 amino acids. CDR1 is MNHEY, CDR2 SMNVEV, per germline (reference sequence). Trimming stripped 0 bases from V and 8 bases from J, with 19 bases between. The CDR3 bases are TGTGCCAGCAGTTTATCGTCCCGGGGGATTTCTTTAGGCTACACCTTC. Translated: CASSLSSRGISLGYTF.

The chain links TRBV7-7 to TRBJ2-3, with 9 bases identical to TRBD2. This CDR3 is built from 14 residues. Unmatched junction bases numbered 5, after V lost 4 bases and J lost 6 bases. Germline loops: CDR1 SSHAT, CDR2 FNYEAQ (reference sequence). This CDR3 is CASSSGLASDTQYF. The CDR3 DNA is TGTGCCAGCAGCTCTGGACTAGCGAGTGATACGCAGTATTTT.

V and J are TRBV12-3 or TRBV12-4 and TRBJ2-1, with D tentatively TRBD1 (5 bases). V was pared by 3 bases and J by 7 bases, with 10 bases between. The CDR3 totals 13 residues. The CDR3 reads CASSFARVNEQFF. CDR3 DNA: TGTGCCAGCAGTTTTGCCAGGGTAAATGAGCAGTTCTTC.

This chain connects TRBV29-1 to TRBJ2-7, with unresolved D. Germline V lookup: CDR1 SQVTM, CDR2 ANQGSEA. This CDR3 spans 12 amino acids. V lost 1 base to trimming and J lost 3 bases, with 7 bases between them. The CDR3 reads CSVEGMSYEQYF. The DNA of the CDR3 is TGCAGCGTTGAAGGTATGAGCTACGAGCAGTACTTC.